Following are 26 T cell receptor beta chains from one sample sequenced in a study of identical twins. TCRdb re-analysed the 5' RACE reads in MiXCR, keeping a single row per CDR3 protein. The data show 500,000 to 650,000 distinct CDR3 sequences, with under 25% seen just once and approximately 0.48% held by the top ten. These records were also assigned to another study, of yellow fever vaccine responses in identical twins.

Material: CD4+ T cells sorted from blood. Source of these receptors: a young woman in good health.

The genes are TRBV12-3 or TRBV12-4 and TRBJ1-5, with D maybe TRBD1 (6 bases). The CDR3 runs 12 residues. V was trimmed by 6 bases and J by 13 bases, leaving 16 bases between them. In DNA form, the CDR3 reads TGTGCCAGCAGAGCGCAGGGGCAGCGACAGCATTTT. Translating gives CASRAQGQRQHF.

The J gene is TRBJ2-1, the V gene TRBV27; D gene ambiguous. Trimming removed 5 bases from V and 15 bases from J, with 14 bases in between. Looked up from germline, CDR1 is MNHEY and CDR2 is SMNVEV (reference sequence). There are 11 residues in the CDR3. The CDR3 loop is CASSQRVIRFF. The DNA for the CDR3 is TGTGCCAGCAGTCAGAGAGTAATACGGTTCTTC.

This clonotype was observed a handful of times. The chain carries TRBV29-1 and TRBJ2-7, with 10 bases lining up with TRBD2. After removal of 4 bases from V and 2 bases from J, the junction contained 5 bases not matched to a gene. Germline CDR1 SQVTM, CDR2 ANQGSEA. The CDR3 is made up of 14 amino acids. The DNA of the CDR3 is TGCAGCGTTGCTGAAGCGGGAGGGCCCTACGAGCAGTACTTC. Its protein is CSVAEAGGPYEQYF.

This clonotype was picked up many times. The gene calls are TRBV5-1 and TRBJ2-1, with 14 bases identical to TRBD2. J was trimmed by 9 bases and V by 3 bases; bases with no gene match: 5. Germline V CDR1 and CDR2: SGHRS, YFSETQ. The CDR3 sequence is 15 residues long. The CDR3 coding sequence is TGCGCCAGCAGCTCGACTAGCGGGAGGGCCGGTGAGCAGTTCTTC. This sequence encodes CASSSTSGRAGEQFF.

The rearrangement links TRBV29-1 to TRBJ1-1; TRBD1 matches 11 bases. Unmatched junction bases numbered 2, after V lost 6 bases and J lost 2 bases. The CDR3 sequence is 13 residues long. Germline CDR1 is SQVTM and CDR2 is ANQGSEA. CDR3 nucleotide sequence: TGCAGCGTGGGGACAGGGGGTAACACTGAAGCTTTCTTT. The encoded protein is CSVGTGGNTEAFF.

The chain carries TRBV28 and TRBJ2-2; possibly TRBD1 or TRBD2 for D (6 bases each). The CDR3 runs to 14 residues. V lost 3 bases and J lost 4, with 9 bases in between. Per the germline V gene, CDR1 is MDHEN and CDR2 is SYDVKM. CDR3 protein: CASSFRGGTGELFF. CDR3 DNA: TGTGCCAGCAGTTTCAGGGGAGGCACCGGGGAGCTGTTTTTT.

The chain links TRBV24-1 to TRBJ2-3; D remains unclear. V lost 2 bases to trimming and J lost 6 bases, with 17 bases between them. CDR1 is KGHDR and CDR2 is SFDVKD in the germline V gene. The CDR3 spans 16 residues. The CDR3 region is CATSDSRLLKVDTQYF. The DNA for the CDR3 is TGTGCCACCAGTGATTCACGCCTCCTGAAAGTCGATACGCAGTATTTT.

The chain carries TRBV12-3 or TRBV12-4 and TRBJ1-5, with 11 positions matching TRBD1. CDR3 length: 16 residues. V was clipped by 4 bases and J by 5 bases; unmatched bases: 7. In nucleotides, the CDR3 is TGTGCCAGCAGTTGGACAGGGGGCTTCCCTCATCAGCCCCAGCATTTT. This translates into CASSWTGGFPHQPQHF.

Here the CDR3 DNA reads TGTGCCACCAGAGGGGAAAGTGAAAAACTGTTTTTT. Protein product: CATRGESEKLFF. The chain recombines TRBV28 with TRBJ1-4, with D possibly matching TRBD1 (5 bases). The V end lost 10 bases, the J end lost 7 bases, and 13 bases lay between the germline ends. Germline V lookup: CDR1 MDHEN, CDR2 SYDVKM. This CDR3 region has 12 residues. Complete variable domain (other parts from reference TRBV28 and TRBJ1-4): DVKVTQSSRYLVKRTGEKVFLECVQDMDHENMFWYRQDPGLGLRLIYFSYDVKMKEKGDIPEGYSVSREKKERFSLILESASTNQTSMYLCATRGESEKLFFGSGTQLSVL.

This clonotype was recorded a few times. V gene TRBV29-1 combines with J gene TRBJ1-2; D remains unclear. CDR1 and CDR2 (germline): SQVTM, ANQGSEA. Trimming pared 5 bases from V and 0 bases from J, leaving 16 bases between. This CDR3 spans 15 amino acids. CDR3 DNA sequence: TGCAGCGTTTGGACGGATATTCATGCTAACTATGGCTACACCTTC. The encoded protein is CSVWTDIHANYGYTF.

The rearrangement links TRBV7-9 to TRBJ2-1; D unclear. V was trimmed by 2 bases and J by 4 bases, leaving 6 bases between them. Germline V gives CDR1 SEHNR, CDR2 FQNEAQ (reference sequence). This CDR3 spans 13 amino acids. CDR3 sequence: CASSLTRYNEQFF. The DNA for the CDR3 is TGTGCCAGCAGCTTAACGAGATACAATGAGCAGTTCTTC.

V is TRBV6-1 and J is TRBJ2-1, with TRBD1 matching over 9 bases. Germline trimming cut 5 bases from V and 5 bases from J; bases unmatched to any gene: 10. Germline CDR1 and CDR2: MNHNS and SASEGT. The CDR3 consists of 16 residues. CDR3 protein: CASSKTGTGLDNEQFF. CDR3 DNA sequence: TGTGCCAGCAGTAAAACCGGGACAGGGCTGGACAATGAGCAGTTCTTC.

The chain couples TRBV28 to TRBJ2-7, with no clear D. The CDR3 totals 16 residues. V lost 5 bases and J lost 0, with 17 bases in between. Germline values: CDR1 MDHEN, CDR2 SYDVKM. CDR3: CASSPHGLPASYEQYF. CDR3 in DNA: TGTGCCAGCAGTCCCCACGGGCTACCGGCCTCCTACGAGCAGTACTTC.

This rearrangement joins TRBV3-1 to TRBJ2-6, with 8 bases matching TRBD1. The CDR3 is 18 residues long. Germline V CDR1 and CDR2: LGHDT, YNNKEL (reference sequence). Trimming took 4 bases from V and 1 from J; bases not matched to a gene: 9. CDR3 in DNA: TGTGCCAGCAGCCTGGGGGGACAGGCACAATCTGGGGCCAACGTCCTGACTTTC. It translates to CASSLGGQAQSGANVLTF.

CDR3 in DNA: TGTGCCAGCAGTTACTCGACTTTTGGCTACACGACCCCTCAGTACTTC. Amino acids: CASSYSTFGYTTPQYF. This sequence joins TRBV6-2 or TRBV6-3 and TRBJ2-5, with D unresolved. Trimming took 0 bases from V and 11 from J, leaving 22 bases between them. Per the germline V gene, CDR1 is MNHEY and CDR2 is SVGEGT. The CDR3 consists of 16 residues.

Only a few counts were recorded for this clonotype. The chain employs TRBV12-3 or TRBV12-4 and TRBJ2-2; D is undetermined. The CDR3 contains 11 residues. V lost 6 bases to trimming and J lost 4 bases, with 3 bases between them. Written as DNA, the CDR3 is TGTGCCAGCAGGTTCACCGGGGAGCTGTTTTTT. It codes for CASRFTGELFF.

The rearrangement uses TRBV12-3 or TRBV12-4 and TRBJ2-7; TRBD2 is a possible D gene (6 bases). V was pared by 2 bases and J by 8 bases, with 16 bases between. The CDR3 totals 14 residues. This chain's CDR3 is CASSLQGLFGKQYF. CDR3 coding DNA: TGTGCCAGCAGTTTACAGGGACTCTTCGGGAAGCAGTACTTC.

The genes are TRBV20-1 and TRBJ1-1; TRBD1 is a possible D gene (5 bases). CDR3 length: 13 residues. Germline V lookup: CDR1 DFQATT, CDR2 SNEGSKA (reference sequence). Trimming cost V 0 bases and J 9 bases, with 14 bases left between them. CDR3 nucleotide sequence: TGCAGTGCTAGAGATCAAGACAGCAGCCAAGCTTTCTTT. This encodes CSARDQDSSQAFF.

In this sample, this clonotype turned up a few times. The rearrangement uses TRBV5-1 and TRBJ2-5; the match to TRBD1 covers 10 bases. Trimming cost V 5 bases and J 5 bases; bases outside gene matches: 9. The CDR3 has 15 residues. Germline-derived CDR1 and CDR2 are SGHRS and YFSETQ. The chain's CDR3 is CASSSGTGVGETQYF. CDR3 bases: TGCGCCAGCAGTTCCGGGACAGGGGTTGGGGAGACCCAGTACTTC.

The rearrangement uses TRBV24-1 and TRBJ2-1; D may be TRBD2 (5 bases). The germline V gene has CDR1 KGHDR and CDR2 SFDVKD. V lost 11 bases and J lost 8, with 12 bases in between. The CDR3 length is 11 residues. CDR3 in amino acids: CAIGLFDEQFF. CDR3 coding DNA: TGTGCCATTGGACTTTTCGATGAGCAGTTCTTC.

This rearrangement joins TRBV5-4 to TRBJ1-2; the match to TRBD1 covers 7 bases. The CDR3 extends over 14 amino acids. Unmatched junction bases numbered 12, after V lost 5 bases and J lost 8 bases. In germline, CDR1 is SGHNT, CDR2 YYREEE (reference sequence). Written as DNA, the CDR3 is TGTGCCAGCAGTTTCGACAGGGCATATGACGGCTACACCTTC. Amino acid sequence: CASSFDRAYDGYTF.

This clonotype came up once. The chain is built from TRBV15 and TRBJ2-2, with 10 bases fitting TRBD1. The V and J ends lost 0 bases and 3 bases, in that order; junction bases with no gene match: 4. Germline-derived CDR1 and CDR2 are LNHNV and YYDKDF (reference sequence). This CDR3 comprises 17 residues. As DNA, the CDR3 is TGTGCCACCAGCAGAGATCGACAGGGGGCCCACACCGGGGAGCTGTTTTTT. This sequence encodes CATSRDRQGAHTGELFF.

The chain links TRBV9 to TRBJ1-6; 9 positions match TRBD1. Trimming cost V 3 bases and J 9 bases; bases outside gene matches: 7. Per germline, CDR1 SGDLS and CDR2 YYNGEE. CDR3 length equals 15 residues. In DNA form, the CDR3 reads TGTGCCAGCAGCGAAACAGGGGGCTCCTTTTCACCCCTCCACTTT. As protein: CASSETGGSFSPLHF.

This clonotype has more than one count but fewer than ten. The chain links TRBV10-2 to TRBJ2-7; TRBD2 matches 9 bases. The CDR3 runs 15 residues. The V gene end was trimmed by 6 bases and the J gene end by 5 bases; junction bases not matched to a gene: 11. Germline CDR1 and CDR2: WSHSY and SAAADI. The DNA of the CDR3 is TGCGCCAGCAGGAATAGCGGGGGACAATCCGACGAGCAGTACGTC. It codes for CASRNSGGQSDEQYV.

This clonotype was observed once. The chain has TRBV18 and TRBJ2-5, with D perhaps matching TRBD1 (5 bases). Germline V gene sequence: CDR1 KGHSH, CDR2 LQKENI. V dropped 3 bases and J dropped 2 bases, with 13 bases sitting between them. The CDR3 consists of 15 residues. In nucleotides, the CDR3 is TGTGCCAGCTCACCCCCGGTCAGGGATCAAGAGACCCAGTACTTC. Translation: CASSPPVRDQETQYF.

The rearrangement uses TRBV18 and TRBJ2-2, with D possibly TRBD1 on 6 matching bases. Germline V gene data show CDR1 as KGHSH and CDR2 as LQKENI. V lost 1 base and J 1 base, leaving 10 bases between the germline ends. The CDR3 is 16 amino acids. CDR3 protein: CASSPRQDRNTGELFF. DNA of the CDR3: TGTGCCAGCTCACCACGACAGGATCGGAACACCGGGGAGCTGTTTTTT.